Sequencing of this T cell receptor (beta chain) was carried out in a study of blood T cell repertoires in COVID-19. Study as a whole: There were acute and convalescent COVID-19 samples, and they came from the United States, Italy and Spain. Sample material is recorded as cDNA or gDNA derived from T cells, B-cell-depleted T cells, or PBMCs.

Source study methods: The assay estimated nucleated cells by amplifying reference gene primers. This table comes from immunoSEQ multiplex PCR, and its TCRdb copy is limited to in-frame clones, with some not included. The DNA was the basis for D and trimming; V, J and clone size are from that table. The data contain about 51,000 clones, 65% to 85% of them seen just once; the ten biggest clones take up approximately 2.5%. CDR1 and CDR2 from the germline V gene are KGHSH and LQKENI. Trimming removed 2 bases from V and 4 bases from J, with 12 bases in between. This CDR3 is 15 amino acids long. The sequenced material came from peripheral blood. The chain couples TRBV18 to TRBJ1-3; D unresolved. The source of this sequence is a man in his forties or fifties with acute or convalescent COVID-19. The CDR3, as DNA: TGTGCCAGCTCACCAAGTTTAGAAGAAGGAAACACCATATATTTT. It encodes CASSPSLEEGNTIYF.